This is a list of T cell receptor beta chains from one sample in a study of technical replicates of blood from several donors. Generated by immunoSEQ multiplex PCR, the TCRdb table keeps only in-frame clones and is missing some. Altogether some 11,000 clones are present, just under 95% being singletons, with the ten largest covering 6.5% to 8.5%. The source material was PBMCs. Receptors originate from a human donor in good health. Each CDR3 is given with its conserved first and last residue. Fields, in order: CDR3 length, J gene, V gene, CDR3 protein.

len: 14
j_gene: TRBJ1-2
v_gene: TRBV9
CDR3aa: CASSATTANYGYTF

len: 15
j_gene: TRBJ2-3
v_gene: TRBV5-6
CDR3aa: CASSALAGTTDTQYF

len: 15
j_gene: TRBJ2-2
v_gene: TRBV9
CDR3aa: CASSRDRIGTGELFF

len: 19
j_gene: TRBJ2-1
v_gene: TRBV7-2
CDR3aa: CASTRWGTSGRGLSGEQFF

len: 13
j_gene: TRBJ1-5
v_gene: TRBV5-1
CDR3aa: CASSWGDNQPQHF

len: 13
j_gene: TRBJ2-1
v_gene: TRBV10-3
CDR3aa: CAIGLAFDNEQFF

len: 14
j_gene: TRBJ2-1
v_gene: TRBV7-2
CDR3aa: CASSSRTASNEQFF

len: 12
j_gene: TRBJ1-4
v_gene: TRBV30
CDR3aa: CAWSVRPGKLFF

len: 13
j_gene: TRBJ2-1
v_gene: TRBV6-5
CDR3aa: CASSLLADNEQFF

len: 13
j_gene: TRBJ2-2
v_gene: TRBV29-1
CDR3aa: CSGREGNTGELFF

len: 17
j_gene: TRBJ2-1
v_gene: TRBV18
CDR3aa: CASSPFRGRSSYNEQFF

len: 12
j_gene: TRBJ2-1
v_gene: TRBV6-1
CDR3aa: CASSRDYNEQFF

len: 14
j_gene: TRBJ2-7
v_gene: TRBV7-2
CDR3aa: CASSAGQGVDEQYF

len: 13
j_gene: TRBJ1-1
v_gene: TRBV18
CDR3aa: CASSPPLRTEAFF

len: 12
j_gene: TRBJ2-1
v_gene: TRBV18
CDR3aa: CASSPQDNEQFF

len: 11
j_gene: TRBJ2-5
v_gene: TRBV5-1
CDR3aa: CASSYGETQYF

len: 15
j_gene: TRBJ1-1
v_gene: TRBV28
CDR3aa: CASSLGDRGGTEAFF

len: 15
j_gene: TRBJ1-1
v_gene: TRBV7-8
CDR3aa: CASSLLGGIWTEAFF

len: 17
j_gene: TRBJ2-1
v_gene: TRBV5-6
CDR3aa: CASIALAGGLAYNEQFF

len: 16
j_gene: TRBJ1-1
v_gene: TRBV6-6
CDR3aa: CASSTPRDRDNTEAFF

len: 14
j_gene: TRBJ1-1
v_gene: TRBV5-1
CDR3aa: CASSLGTENTEAFF

len: 13
j_gene: TRBJ2-3
v_gene: TRBV7-2
CDR3aa: CASSTTGADTQYF

len: 16
j_gene: TRBJ2-1
v_gene: TRBV6-4
CDR3aa: CASSDTSGGSYNEQFF

len: 13
j_gene: TRBJ1-2
v_gene: TRBV15
CDR3aa: CATSRDNNYGYTF

len: 13
j_gene: TRBJ2-3
v_gene: TRBV19
CDR3aa: CASSEEGRDTQYF

len: 16
j_gene: TRBJ2-5
v_gene: TRBV28
CDR3aa: CASSFRVAGVRETQYF

len: 15
j_gene: TRBJ1-2
v_gene: TRBV15
CDR3aa: CATSRGGGGRNGYTF

len: 14
j_gene: TRBJ2-1
v_gene: TRBV5-1
CDR3aa: CASSLRERYNEQFF

len: 12
j_gene: TRBJ2-3
v_gene: TRBV29-1
CDR3aa: CSAAADTDTQYF

len: 13
j_gene: TRBJ1-1
v_gene: TRBV10-2
CDR3aa: CASRTGMGTEAFF

len: 16
j_gene: TRBJ2-1
v_gene: TRBV11-2
CDR3aa: CASSPIGLAGHNEQFF